The text below deals with one T cell receptor (beta chain). The CDR3 is 14 amino acids. V lost 1 base to trimming and J lost 6 bases, with 9 bases between them. Germline V gives CDR1 MDHEN, CDR2 SYDVKM. The data originate from a study of blood T cell repertoires in COVID-19. Only in-frame clones appear in the TCRdb table, and some are missing; sequencing was by immunoSEQ multiplex PCR. This table has approximately 70,000 clones, 88% appearing once. The sequencing sample was made of peripheral blood. The chain has TRBV28 and TRBJ2-2, with D tentatively TRBD2 (5 bases). The clonotype originates from an older woman with acute or convalescent COVID-19. This chain's CDR3 is CASSLSRGSGELFF. CDR3 DNA: TGTGCCAGCAGTTTATCCCGGGGTTCCGGGGAGCTGTTTTTT.